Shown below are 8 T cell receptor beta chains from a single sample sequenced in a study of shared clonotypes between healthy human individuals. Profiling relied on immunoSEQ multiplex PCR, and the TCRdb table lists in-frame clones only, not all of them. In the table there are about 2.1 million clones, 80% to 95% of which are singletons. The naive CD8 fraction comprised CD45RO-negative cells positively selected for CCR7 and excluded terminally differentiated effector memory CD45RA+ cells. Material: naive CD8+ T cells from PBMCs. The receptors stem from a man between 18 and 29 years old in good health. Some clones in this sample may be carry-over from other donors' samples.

CDR3 sequence (DNA): TGTGCCAGCAGCAAAGACCCCCCCAGGGTCTGTGGCTACACCTTC. It is translated as CASSKDPPRVCGYTF. This chain links TRBV21-1 with TRBJ1-2; the D call in the table, TRBD1, was not verified against the DNA. TRBV21-1 is termed a pseudogene. This CDR3 contains 15 residues.

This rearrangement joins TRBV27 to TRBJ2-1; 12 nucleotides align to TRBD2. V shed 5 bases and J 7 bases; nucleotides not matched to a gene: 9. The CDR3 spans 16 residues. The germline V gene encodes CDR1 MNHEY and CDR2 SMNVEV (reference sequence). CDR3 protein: CASSPRLAGDENEQFF. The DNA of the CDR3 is TGTGCCAGCAGTCCCAGACTAGCGGGAGATGAGAATGAGCAGTTCTTC.

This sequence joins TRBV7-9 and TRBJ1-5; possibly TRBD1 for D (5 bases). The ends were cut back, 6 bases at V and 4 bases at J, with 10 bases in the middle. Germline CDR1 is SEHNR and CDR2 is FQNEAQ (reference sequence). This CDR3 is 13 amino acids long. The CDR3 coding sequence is TGTGCCAGCAGAGCAGGGTCAAATCAGCCCCAGCATTTT. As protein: CASRAGSNQPQHF. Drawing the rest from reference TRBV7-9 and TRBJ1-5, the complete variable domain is DTGVSQNPRHKITKRGQNVTFRCDPISEHNRLYWYRQTLGQGPEFLTYFQNEAQLEKSRLLSDRFSAERPKGSFSTLEIQRTEQGDSAMYLCASRAGSNQPQHFGDGTRLSIL.

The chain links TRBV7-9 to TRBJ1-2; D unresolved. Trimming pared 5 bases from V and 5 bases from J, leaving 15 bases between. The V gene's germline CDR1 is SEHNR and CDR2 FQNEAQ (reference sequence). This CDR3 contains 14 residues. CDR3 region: CASSAGPARYGYTF. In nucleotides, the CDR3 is TGTGCCAGCAGCGCTGGCCCCGCCCGTTATGGCTACACCTTC.

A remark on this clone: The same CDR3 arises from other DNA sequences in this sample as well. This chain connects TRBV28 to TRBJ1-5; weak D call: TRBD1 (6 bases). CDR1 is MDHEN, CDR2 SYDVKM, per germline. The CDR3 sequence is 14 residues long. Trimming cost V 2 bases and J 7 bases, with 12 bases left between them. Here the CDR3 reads CASSLGGGRQPQHF. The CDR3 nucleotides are TGTGCCAGCAGTTTAGGGGGGGGGCGACAGCCCCAGCATTTT. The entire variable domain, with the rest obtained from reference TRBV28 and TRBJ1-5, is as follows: DVKVTQSSRYLVKRTGEKVFLECVQDMDHENMFWYRQDPGLGLRLIYFSYDVKMKEKGDIPEGYSVSREKKERFSLILESASTNQTSMYLCASSLGGGRQPQHFGDGTRLSIL.

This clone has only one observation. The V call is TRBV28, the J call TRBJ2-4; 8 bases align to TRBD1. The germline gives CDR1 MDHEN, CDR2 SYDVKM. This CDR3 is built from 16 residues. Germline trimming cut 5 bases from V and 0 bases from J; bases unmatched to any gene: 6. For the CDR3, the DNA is TGTGCCAGCAGTGCCGGGACAGGTGAAGCCAAAAACATTCAGTACTTC. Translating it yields CASSAGTGEAKNIQYF.

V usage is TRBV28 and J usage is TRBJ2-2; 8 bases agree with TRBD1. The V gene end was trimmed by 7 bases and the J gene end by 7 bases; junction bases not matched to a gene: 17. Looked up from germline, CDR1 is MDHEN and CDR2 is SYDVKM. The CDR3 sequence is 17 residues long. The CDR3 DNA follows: TGTGCCAGCATCCCCGTGCAGGGGGCGCGATTTGGCGGGGAGCTGTTTTTT. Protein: CASIPVQGARFGGELFF.

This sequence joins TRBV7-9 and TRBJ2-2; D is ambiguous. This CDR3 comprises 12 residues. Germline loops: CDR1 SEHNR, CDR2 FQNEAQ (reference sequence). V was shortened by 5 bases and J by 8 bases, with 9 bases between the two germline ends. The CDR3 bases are TGTGCCAGCAGCCCCGGTGAAGGGGAGCTGTTTTTT. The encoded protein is CASSPGEGELFF.